This T cell receptor beta chain was identified during a study of T cell changes during pregnancy in multiple sclerosis. Clones were read by immunoSEQ multiplex PCR, and TCRdb kept only the in-frame ones, dropping some. This table has about 110,000 clones, about 90% appearing once. The CDR3 consists of 15 residues. Germline V gene data show CDR1 as SGDLS and CDR2 as YYNGEE. The V and J ends lost 0 bases and 3 bases respectively, with 12 bases between them. This TCR came from a female donor with multiple sclerosis, enrolled in a pregnancy study. The chain couples TRBV9 to TRBJ2-5, with D perhaps TRBD1 (6 bases). This material consisted of peripheral blood, taken before pregnancy. The CDR3 sequence: CASSVGPDREETQYF. CDR3 in DNA: TGTGCCAGCAGCGTAGGTCCGGACAGAGAAGAGACCCAGTACTTC.